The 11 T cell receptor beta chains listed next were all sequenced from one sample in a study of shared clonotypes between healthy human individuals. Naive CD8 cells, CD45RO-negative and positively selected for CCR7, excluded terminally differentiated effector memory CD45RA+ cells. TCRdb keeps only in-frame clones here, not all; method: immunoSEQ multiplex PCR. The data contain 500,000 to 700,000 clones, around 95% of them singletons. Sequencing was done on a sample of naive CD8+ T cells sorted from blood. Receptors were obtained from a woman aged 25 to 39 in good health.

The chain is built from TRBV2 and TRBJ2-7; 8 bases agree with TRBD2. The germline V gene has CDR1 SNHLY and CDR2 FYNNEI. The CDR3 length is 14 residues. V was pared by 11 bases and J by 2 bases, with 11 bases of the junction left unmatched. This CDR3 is CAYILAGPTYEQYF. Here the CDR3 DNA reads TGTGCCTATATCTTAGCGGGACCCACCTACGAGCAGTACTTC.

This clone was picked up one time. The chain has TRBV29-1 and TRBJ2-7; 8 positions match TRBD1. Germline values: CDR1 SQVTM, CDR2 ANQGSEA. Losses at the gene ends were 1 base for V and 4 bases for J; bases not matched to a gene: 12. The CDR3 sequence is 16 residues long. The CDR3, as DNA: TGCAGCGTTGAAGTTTCGGAGGACAGGGTTTCTTACGAGCAGTACTTC. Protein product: CSVEVSEDRVSYEQYF.

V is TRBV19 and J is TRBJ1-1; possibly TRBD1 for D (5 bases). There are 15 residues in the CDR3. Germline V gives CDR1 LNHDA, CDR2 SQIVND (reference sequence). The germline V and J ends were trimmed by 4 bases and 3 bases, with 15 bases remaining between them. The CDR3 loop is CASSTTQGIHTEAFF. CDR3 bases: TGTGCCAGTAGTACGACCCAGGGTATACACACTGAAGCTTTCTTT.

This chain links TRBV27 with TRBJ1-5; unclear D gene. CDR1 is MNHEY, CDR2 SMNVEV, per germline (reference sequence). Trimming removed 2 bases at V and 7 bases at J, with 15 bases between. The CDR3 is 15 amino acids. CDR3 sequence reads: CASSLGPGSVQPQHF. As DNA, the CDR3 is TGTGCCAGCAGTTTAGGGCCAGGAAGTGTGCAGCCCCAGCATTTT.

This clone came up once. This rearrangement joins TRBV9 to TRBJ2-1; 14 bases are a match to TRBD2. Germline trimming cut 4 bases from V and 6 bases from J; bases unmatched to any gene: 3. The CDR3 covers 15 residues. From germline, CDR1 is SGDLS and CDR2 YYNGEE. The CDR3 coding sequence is TGTGCCAGCAGCCAGACTAGCGGGAGGGCCAATGAGCAGTTCTTC. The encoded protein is CASSQTSGRANEQFF.

The CDR3 spells CASSGVSEQYF. Here the CDR3 DNA reads TGTGCCAGCAGTGGTGTTTCCGAGCAGTACTTC. This sequence joins TRBV5-4 and TRBJ2-7, with D unclear. CDR1 is SGHNT and CDR2 is YYREEE in the germline V gene (reference sequence). Trimming pared 5 bases from V and 6 bases from J, leaving 9 bases between. The CDR3 covers 11 residues. Full variable domain (outside the CDR3, taken from reference TRBV5-4 and TRBJ2-7): ETGVTQSPTHLIKTRGQQVTLRCSSQSGHNTVSWYQQALGQGPQFIFQYYREEENGRGNFPPRFSGLQFPNYSSELNVNALELDDSALYLCASSGVSEQYFGPGTRLTVT.

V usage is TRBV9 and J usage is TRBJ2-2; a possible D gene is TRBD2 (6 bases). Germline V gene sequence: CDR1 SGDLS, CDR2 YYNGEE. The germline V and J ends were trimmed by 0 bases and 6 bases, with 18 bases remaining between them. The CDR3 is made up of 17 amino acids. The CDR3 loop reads CASSVGGAGVSPGELFF. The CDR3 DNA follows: TGTGCCAGCAGCGTAGGAGGAGCGGGTGTGAGTCCCGGGGAGCTGTTTTTT.

The CDR3 loop reads CASSYLRGNPNEQFF. The CDR3 DNA reads TGTGCCAGCAGTTACCTTCGGGGGAACCCCAATGAGCAGTTCTTC. V gene TRBV6-5 combines with J gene TRBJ2-1, with a weak D call TRBD2 (6 bases). Deletions cut 2 bases from V and 6 bases from J, with 14 bases between. Germline V gene lookup returns CDR1 MNHEY and CDR2 SVGAGI. There are 15 residues in the CDR3.

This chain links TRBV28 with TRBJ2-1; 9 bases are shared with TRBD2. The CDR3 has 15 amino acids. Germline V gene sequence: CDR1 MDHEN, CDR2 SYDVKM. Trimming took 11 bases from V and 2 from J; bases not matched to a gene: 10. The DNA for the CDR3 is TGTGCCGGCCTCAGAGCGGGAGGTCCCTACAATGAGCAGTTCTTC. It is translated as CAGLRAGGPYNEQFF.

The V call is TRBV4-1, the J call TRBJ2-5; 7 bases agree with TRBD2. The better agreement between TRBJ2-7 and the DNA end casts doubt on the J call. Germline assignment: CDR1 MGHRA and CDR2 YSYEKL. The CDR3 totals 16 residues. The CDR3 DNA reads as TGCGCCAGCAGCCAAGATCGAGGGGCGGGAGATTACGAGCAGTACTTC. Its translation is CASSQDRGAGDYEQYF.

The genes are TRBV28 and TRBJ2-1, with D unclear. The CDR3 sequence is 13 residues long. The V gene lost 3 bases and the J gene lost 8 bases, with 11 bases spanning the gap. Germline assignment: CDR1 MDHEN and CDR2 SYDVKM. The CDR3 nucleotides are TGTGCCAGCAGTTTCTGGGCAGCCCATGAGCAGTTCTTC. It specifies CASSFWAAHEQFF.